Ten or more counts support the clone carrying this T cell receptor beta chain. The authors ran a second PCR of roughly 6 to 12 cycles using a sample-barcoded 5' primer and a J-beta primer mix. Template switching added a 12-random-nucleotide identifier to every cDNA molecule. Sequencing recovered at least 3 million CDR3-containing paired-end reads from each sample. TCRdb itself ran the 5' RACE reads through MiXCR, one entry per CDR3 protein. The profile shows about a million distinct CDR3 sequences, about 48% of them singletons. The sample is drawn from a study of blood T cells in healthy people across ages. Germline CDR1 is SQVTM and CDR2 is ANQGSEA. The V end lost 7 bases, the J end lost 6 bases, and 7 bases lay between the germline ends. The CDR3 is 10 residues long. Healthy Caucasian individuals from Russia aged about 6 to 90 served as donors.

Sequencing input: blood. The rearrangement uses TRBV29-1 and TRBJ2-1; D gene ambiguous. The sequence derives from a man younger than 45 in good health. This chain's CDR3 is CSAIRNEQFF. CDR3 DNA sequence: TGCAGCGCAATCCGCAATGAGCAGTTCTTC.